The present entry profiles one T cell receptor beta chain with its context. There are a few counts of this clonotype. The clone's antigen remains unknown. Base qualities are not at hand, and no much larger clone is one base apart. The data were taken from a study of vaccination and CD4 T cells after COVID-19 (dated by TCRdb to between 2021 and 2023). Regarding the research as a whole: Convalescent patients had a positive SARS-CoV-2 result on nasal swab PCR, and of these patients, several had mild disease and one had severe disease. In ten to eleven COVID-19 convalescent patients and a handful of infection-naive healthy vaccine recipients, the spike-specific CD4+ TCR repertoire before mRNA vaccination was compared with the repertoire after mRNA vaccination. Post-vaccine blood samples were obtained a median of roughly 75 days after the second vaccine dose, with a range of roughly 13 to 250 days. Post-COVID blood samples from convalescent patients were collected a median of around 100 days after diagnosis, with a range of roughly 35 to 170 days. Control cultures received a CEFX viral epitope pool as the positive control, an HIV-1 Nef peptide pool as the negative control, or no peptide. Overlapping spike peptide pools from SARS-CoV-2 and from the common cold coronaviruses HCoV-NL63, HCoV-OC43 and HCoV-229E were used as culture stimuli. Six males and four females were included in the convalescent cohort, with two Hispanic individuals, seven Caucasians, two Asians and one multiracial person represented. Two doses of either the Pfizer-BioNTech BNT162b2 vaccine (n=8) or the Moderna mRNA-1273 vaccine (n=2) were administered to participants.

The germline V gene (reference sequence) supplies CDR1 SEHNR and CDR2 FQNEAQ. The junction carries 3 bases between V and J, which are trimmed by 8 bases and 4 bases respectively. The CDR3 has 10 amino acids, counting the end cysteine and phenylalanine. Of the read, only the CDR3 DNA is kept; its 30 bases are in frame from base 1. Library creation used PCR. DNA from cultured CD4+ T cells was subjected to TCR sequencing with the Oncomine TCR Beta short-read assay at the Johns Hopkins FTIC core. Genomic DNA was extracted from the cultured CD4+ T cells with the QIAamp micro DNA kit. Oncomine TCR Beta libraries made from cultured CD4+ T cells were pooled using unique dual indexes and sequenced on an Illumina iSeq 100. Per the source publication's procedure: Non-productive sequences were filtered out, and CDR3s that did not start with C, did not end with F or W, or were shorter than 7 amino acids were discarded. Antigen-specific clonotypes were identified with the MANAFEST web application by comparing peptide-stimulated wells with reference and other culture wells. For a clone to be called positive, the clone needed an FDR below 0.05, an odds ratio above 5, and a productive frequency above 0.1% in at least two of three replicate wells. Clonotypes that were significantly expanded in both SARS-CoV-2 spike wells and at least one common cold coronavirus spike condition were defined as cross-reactive. Levenshtein distances (stringdist) and unrooted phylogenetic trees (ape) in R version 3.6.1 were used to assess CDR3 homology. The public reads were run again by TCRdb, first through fastp at Q25 and then through MiXCR, and only productive beta chains were kept. Rows matching on CDR3 protein sequence are summarized as one entry with the most common DNA and genes. The V and J calls reflect TCRdb's pipeline rather than the authors' work. This sample gives 12,000 or so distinct CDR3 sequences in total; 22% of them show up just once. The ten top clones hold around an eighth of the sample.

The full study reports these points: Among convalescent patients, a median 86.3% of the SARS-CoV-2-reactive clones seen after vaccination appeared only after vaccination, which suggests priming specific to the vaccine. The median number of SARS-CoV-2-reactive clonotypes rose from under 25 after infection to 38 after vaccination, but the change was not significant. In convalescent patients, nearly all vaccine-specific clones (304 of 307) were found to be mono-reactive for SARS-CoV-2 spike rather than cross-reactive with common cold coronaviruses. Only a relatively small number of convalescent patients were included in the study, and early timepoints following natural infection were not analyzed.

Sample treatment or condition, as interpreted from the label and publication: roughly 10-day PBMC culture with coronavirus spike peptide pools or control peptides (ViraFEST assay). The ViraFEST assay, used in the study, expanded antigen-specific T cells with peptide pools and then identified the expanded clonotypes through TCR sequencing. Positive SARS-CoV-2 PCR tests in the convalescent patients dated from March to December 2020, before Alpha, Beta and Delta variants emerged in the United States. Each well held about 1.8 million PBMCs cultured with roughly 10 ug/ml peptide pools in IMDM containing 5% human AB serum and roughly 10 IU/ml IL-2. Half of the culture medium was replaced with fresh IL-2-containing medium on days 3 and 7. CD4+ T cells were isolated after 10 days of culture through negative selection using the EasySep CD4+ T cell isolation kit. Ficoll-Paque Plus gradient centrifugation was used to isolate PBMCs from whole blood, and the isolated PBMCs were then either used fresh or cryopreserved at -140C. Each culture condition was generally run in triplicate wells.

The input for sequencing was CD4+ T cells from blood, cultured in vitro, taken after SARS-CoV-2 vaccination. This clonotype was obtained from a human donor who had recovered from COVID-19. The V and J segments used are TRBV7-9 and TRBJ2-1, with the D gene not confidently named. The nucleotides are TGTGCCAGCGGGTACAATGAGCAGTTCTTC. Its translation is CASGYNEQFF.